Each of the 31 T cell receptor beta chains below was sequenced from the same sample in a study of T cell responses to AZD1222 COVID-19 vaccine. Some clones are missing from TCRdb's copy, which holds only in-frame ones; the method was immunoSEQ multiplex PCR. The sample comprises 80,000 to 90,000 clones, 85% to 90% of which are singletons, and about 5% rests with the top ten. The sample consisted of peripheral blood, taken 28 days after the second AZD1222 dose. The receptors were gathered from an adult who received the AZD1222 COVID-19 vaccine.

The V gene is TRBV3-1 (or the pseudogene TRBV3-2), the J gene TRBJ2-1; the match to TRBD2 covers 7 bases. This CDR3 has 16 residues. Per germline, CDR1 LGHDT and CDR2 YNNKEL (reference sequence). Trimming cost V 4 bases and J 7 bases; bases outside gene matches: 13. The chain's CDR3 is CASSPRGTTHGNEQFF. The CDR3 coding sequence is TGTGCCAGCAGCCCCCGAGGGACTACGCACGGGAATGAGCAGTTCTTC.

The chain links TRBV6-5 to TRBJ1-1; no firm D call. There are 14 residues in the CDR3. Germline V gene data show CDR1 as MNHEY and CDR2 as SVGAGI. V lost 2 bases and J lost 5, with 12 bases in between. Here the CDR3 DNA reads TGTGCCAGCAGTTACGGCAGGACGCGGACTGAAGCTTTCTTT. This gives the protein CASSYGRTRTEAFF.

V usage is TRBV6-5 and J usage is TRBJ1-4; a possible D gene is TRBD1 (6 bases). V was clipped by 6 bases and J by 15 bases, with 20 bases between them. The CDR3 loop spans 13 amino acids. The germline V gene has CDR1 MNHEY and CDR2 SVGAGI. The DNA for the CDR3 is TGTGCCAGCAGCTTCAACAGGGAAGGGGGTATGTTTTTT. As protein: CASSFNREGGMFF.

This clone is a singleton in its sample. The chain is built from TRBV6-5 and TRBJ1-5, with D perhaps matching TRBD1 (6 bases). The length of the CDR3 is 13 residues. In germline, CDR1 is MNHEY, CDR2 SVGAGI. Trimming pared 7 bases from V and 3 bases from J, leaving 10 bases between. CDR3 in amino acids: CASKTGINQPQHF. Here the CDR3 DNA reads TGTGCCAGCAAAACAGGGATCAATCAGCCCCAGCATTTT.

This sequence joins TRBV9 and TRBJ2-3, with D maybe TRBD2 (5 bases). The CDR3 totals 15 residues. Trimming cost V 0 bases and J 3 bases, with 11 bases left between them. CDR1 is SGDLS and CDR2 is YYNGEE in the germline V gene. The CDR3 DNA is TGTGCCAGCAGCGTAGCGGGGTTCGAAACAGATACGCAGTATTTT. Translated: CASSVAGFETDTQYF.

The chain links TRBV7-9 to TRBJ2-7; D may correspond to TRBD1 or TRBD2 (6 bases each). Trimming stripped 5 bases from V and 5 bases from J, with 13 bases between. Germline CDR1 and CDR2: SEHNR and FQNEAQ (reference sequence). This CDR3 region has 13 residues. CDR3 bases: TGTGCCAGCAGCCCGGGGGCGACCCACGAGCAGTACTTC. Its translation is CASSPGATHEQYF. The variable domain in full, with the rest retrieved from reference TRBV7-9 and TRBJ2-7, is DTGVSQNPRHKITKRGQNVTFRCDPISEHNRLYWYRQTLGQGPEFLTYFQNEAQLEKSRLLSDRFSAERPKGSFSTLEIQRTEQGDSAMYLCASSPGATHEQYFGPGTRLTVT.

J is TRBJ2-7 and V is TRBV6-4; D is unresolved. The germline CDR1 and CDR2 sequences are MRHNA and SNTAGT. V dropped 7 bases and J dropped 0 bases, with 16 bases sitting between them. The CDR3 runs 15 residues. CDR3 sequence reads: CASNPVGADSYEQYF. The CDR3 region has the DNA TGTGCCAGCAATCCGGTCGGCGCAGACTCCTACGAGCAGTACTTC.

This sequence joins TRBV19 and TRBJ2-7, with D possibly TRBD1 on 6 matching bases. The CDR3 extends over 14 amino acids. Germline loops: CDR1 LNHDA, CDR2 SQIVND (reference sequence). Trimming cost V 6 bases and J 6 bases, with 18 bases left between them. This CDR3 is CASRKNRESGEQYF. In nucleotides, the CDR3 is TGTGCCAGTAGAAAAAACAGGGAAAGTGGCGAGCAGTACTTC.

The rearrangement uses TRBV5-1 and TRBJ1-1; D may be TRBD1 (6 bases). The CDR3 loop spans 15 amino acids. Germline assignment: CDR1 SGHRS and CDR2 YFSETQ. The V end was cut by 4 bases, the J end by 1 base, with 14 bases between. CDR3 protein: CASSLQGQSNTEAFF. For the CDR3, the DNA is TGCGCCAGCAGCCTTCAGGGGCAGTCGAACACTGAAGCTTTCTTT.

The CDR3 sequence: CASSRFRDSMYNEQFF. CDR3 nucleotide sequence: TGTGCCAGCAGCCGATTCCGGGACAGCATGTACAATGAGCAGTTCTTC. V usage is TRBV3-1 (or the pseudogene TRBV3-2) and J usage is TRBJ2-1, with 7 nucleotides matching TRBD1. CDR1 and CDR2 from the germline V gene are LGHDT and YNNKEL (reference sequence). The CDR3 is 16 residues long. Trimming at V came to 4 bases and at J to 4 bases, leaving 10 bases not matched to a gene.

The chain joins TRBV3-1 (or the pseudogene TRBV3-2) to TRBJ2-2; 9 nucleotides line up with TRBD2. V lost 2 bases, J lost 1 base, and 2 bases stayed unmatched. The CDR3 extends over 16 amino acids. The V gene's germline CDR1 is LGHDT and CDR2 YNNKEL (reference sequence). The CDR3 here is CASSQQLAGNTGELFF. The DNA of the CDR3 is TGTGCCAGCAGCCAACAACTAGCGGGGAACACCGGGGAGCTGTTTTTT.

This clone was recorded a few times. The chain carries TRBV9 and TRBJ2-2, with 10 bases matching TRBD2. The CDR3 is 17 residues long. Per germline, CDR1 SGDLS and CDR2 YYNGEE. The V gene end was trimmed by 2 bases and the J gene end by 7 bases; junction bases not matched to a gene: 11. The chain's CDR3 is CASSVTPGTSVVGELFF. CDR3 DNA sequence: TGTGCCAGCAGCGTCACCCCCGGGACTAGCGTGGTCGGGGAGCTGTTTTTT.

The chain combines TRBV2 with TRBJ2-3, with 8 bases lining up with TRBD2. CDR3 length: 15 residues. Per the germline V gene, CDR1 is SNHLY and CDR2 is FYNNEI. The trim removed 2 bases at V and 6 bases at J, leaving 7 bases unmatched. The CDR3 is CASSESPGGADTQYF. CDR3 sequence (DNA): TGTGCCAGCAGTGAAAGCCCGGGGGGGGCGGATACGCAGTATTTT. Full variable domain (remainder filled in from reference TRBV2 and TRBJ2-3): EPEVTQTPSHQVTQMGQEVILRCVPISNHLYFYWYRQILGQKVEFLVSFYNNEISEKSEIFDDQFSVERPDGSNFTLKIRSTKLEDSAMYFCASSESPGGADTQYFGPGTRLTVL.

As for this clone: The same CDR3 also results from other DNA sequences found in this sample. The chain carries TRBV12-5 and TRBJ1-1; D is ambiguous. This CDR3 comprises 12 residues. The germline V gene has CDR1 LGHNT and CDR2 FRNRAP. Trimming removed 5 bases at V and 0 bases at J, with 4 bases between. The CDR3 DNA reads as TGTGCTAGTGGTACACTGAACACTGAAGCTTTCTTT. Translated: CASGTLNTEAFF.

Here the CDR3 DNA reads TGTGCCAGCACTCGGACTAGCGGGGGCGACAATGAGCAGTTCTTC. This gives the protein CASTRTSGGDNEQFF. This chain joins TRBV6-5 and TRBJ2-1; 13 bases align to TRBD2. V gave up 7 bases and J gave up 5 bases; unmatched junction bases: 5. The germline CDR1 and CDR2 sequences are MNHEY and SVGAGI. The CDR3 covers 15 residues.

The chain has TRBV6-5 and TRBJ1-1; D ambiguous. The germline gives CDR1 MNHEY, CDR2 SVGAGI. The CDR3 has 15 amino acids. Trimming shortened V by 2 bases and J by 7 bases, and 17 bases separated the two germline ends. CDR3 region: CASSYRGGYSDEAFF. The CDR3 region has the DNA TGTGCCAGCAGTTACCGGGGTGGGTATTCCGATGAAGCTTTCTTT.

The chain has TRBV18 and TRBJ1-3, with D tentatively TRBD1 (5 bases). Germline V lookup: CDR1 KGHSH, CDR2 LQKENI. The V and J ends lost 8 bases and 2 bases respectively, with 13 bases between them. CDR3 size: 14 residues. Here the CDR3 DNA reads TGTGCCAGCAGCGCAGGGAGTGCTGGAAACACCATATATTTT. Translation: CASSAGSAGNTIYF.

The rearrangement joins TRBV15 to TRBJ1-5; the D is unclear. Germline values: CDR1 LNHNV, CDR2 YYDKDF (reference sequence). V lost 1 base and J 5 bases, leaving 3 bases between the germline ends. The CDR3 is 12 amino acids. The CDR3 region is CATSRVDQPQHF. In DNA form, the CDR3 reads TGTGCCACCAGCAGAGTCGATCAGCCCCAGCATTTT.

The CDR3 sequence is CASSAVGSNQPQHF. CDR3 nucleotides: TGTGCCAGCAGTGCGGTAGGGAGCAATCAGCCCCAGCATTTT. This chain uses TRBV25-1 with TRBJ1-5; no firm D call. Trimming took off 4 bases at V and 1 base at J, with 8 bases between the two ends. Germline CDR1 and CDR2: MGHDK and SYGVNS. The CDR3 contains 14 residues.

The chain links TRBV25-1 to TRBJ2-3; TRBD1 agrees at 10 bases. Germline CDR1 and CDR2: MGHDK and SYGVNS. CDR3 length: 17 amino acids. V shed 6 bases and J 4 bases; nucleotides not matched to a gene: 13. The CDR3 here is CASRAGLGDRGPDTQYF. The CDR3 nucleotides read TGTGCCAGCAGAGCGGGTTTGGGGGACAGGGGACCAGATACGCAGTATTTT. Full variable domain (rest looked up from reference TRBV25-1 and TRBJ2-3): EADIYQTPRYLVIGTGKKITLECSQTMGHDKMYWYQQDPGMELHLIHYSYGVNSTEKGDLSSESTVSRIRTEHFPLTLESARPSHTSQYLCASRAGLGDRGPDTQYFGPGTRLTVL.

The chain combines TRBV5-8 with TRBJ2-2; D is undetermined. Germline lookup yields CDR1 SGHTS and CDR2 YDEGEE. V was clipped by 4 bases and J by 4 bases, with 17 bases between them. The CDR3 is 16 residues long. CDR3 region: CASSPGRTFGTGELFF. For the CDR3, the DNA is TGTGCCAGCAGCCCTGGACGGACGTTTGGCACCGGGGAGCTGTTTTTT.

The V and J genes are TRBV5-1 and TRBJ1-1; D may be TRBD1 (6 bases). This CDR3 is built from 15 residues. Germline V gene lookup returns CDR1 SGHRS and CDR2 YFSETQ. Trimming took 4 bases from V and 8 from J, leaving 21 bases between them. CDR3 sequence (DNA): TGCGCCAGCAGCACCGGGGGGCAGGGGCATCGCGAAGCTTTCTTT. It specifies CASSTGGQGHREAFF. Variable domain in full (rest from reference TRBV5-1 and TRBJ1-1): KAGVTQTPRYLIKTRGQQVTLSCSPISGHRSVSWYQQTPGQGLQFLFEYFSETQRNKGNFPGRFSGRQFSNSRSEMNVSTLELGDSALYLCASSTGGQGHREAFFGQGTRLTVV.

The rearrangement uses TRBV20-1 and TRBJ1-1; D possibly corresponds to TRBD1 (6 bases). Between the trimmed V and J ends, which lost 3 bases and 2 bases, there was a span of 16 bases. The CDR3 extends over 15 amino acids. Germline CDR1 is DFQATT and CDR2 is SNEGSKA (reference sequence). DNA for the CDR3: TGCAGTGCTAGTGGGGGGGCAAGGGGTAACACTGAAGCTTTCTTT. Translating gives CSASGGARGNTEAFF.

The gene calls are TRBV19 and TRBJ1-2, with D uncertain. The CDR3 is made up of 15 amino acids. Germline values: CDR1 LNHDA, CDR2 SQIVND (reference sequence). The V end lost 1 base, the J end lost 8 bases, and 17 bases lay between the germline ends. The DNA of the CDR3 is TGTGCCAGTAGTATAGCCCTTCGGGGTATAGGCGGCTACACCTTC. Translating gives CASSIALRGIGGYTF. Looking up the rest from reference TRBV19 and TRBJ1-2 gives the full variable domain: DGGITQSPKYLFRKEGQNVTLSCEQNLNHDAMYWYRQDPGQGLRLIYYSQIVNDFQKGDIAEGYSVSREKKESFPLTVTSAQKNPTAFYLCASSIALRGIGGYTFGSGTRLTVV.

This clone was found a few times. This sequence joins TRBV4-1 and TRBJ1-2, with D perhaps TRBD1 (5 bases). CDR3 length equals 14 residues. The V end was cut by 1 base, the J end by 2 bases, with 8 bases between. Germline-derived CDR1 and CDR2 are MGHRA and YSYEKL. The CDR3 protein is CASSQGSGNYGYTF. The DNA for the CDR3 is TGCGCCAGCAGCCAAGGATCAGGGAACTATGGCTACACCTTC.

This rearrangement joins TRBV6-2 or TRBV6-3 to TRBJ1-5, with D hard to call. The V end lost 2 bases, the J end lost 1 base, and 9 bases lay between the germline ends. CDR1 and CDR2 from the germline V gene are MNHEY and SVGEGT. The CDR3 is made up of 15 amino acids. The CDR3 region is CASSYRGLSNQPQHF. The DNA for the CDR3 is TGTGCCAGCAGTTACCGAGGTCTCAGCAATCAGCCCCAGCATTTT.

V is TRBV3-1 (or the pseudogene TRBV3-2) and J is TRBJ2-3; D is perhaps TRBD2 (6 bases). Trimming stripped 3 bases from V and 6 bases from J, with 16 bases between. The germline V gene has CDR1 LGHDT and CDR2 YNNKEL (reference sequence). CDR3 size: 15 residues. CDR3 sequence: CASSHAGPPEDTQYF. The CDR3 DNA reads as TGTGCCAGCAGCCATGCGGGACCCCCTGAGGATACGCAGTATTTT.

CDR3 protein: CASSAYRDRALYEQYF. CDR3 nucleotide sequence: TGTGCCAGCAGCGCCTACCGGGACAGGGCCCTCTACGAGCAGTACTTC. The genes are TRBV7-6 and TRBJ2-7; TRBD1 agrees at 9 bases. V shed 5 bases, J shed 3 bases, and the junction held 11 bases outside the gene matches. Germline lookup yields CDR1 SGHVS and CDR2 FNYEAQ. The CDR3 is 16 residues long.

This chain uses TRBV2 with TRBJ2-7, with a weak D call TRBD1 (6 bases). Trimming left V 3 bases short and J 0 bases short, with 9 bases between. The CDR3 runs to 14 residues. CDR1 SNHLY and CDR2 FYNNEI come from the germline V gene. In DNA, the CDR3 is TGTGCCAGCAGTGAGGGGACATACTCCTACGAGCAGTACTTC. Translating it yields CASSEGTYSYEQYF.

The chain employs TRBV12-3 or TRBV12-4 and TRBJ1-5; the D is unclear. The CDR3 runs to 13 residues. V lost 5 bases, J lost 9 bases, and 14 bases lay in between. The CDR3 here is CASSPGRELPQHF. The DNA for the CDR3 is TGTGCCAGCAGTCCAGGACGGGAGCTGCCCCAGCATTTT.

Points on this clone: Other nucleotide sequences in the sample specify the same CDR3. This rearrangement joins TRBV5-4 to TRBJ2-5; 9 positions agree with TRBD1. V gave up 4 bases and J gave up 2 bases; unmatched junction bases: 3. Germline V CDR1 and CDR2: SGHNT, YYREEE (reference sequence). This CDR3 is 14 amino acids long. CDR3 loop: CASSLQGAQETQYF. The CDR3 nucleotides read TGTGCCAGCAGCCTACAGGGGGCTCAAGAGACCCAGTACTTC.